The clone carrying this T cell receptor beta chain was observed once. The source of the sample is a study of blood T cell repertoires in COVID-19. V was cut by 1 base and J by 4 bases, with 5 bases left in between. Germline CDR1 GTSNPN, CDR2 SVGIG (reference sequence). CDR3 length: 11 residues. Clones were sequenced by immunoSEQ multiplex PCR, and TCRdb holds only the in-frame ones, with some missing. The sample lists roughly 120,000 clones, about 85% occurring once. Sequenced: peripheral blood. The V and J genes are TRBV30 and TRBJ2-7; unclear D gene. The receptor was derived from a human donor in a cohort sampled during active COVID-19. Here the CDR3 DNA reads TGTGCCTGGAGTGCGGGTTACGAGCAGTACTTC. Encoded protein: CAWSAGYEQYF.